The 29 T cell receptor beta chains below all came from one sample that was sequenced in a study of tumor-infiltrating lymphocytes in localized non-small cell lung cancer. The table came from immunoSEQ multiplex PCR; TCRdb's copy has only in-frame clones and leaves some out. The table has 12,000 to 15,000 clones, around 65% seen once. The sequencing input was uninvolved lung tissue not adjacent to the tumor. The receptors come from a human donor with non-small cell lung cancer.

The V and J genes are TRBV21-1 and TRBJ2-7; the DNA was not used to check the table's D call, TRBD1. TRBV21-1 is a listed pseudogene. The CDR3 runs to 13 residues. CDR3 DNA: TGTGCCAGCAGCAAAGAGACAGGGTACGAGCAGTACTTC. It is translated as CASSKETGYEQYF.

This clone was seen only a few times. The CDR3 sequence: CASRRANTGELFF. The DNA for the CDR3 is TGTGCCAGCAGGCGGGCGAACACCGGGGAGCTGTTTTTT. The chain couples TRBV6-5 to TRBJ2-2, with D possibly TRBD2 on 5 matching bases. Germline V gene lookup returns CDR1 MNHEY and CDR2 SVGAGI. The V gene lost 6 bases and the J gene lost 0 bases, with 5 bases spanning the gap. The length of the CDR3 is 13 residues.

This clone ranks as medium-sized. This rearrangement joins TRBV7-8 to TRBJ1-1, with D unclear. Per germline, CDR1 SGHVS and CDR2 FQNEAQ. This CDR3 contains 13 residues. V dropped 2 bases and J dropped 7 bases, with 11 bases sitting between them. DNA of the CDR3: TGTGCCAGCAGCTTAATAGCCGATGGTGAAGCTTTCTTT. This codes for CASSLIADGEAFF.

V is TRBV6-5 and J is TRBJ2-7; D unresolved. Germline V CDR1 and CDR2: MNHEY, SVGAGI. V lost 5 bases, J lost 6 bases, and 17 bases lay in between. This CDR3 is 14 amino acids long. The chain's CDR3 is CASSGLPIRAEQYF. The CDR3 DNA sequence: TGTGCCAGCAGTGGCCTACCTATTCGGGCCGAGCAGTACTTC.

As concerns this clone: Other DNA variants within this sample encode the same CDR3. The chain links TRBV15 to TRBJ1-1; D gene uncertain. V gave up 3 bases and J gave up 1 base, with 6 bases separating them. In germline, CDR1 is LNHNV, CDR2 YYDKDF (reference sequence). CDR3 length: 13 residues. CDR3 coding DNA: TGTGCCACCAGCAGGAGACAGAACACTGAAGCTTTCTTT. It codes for CATSRRQNTEAFF.

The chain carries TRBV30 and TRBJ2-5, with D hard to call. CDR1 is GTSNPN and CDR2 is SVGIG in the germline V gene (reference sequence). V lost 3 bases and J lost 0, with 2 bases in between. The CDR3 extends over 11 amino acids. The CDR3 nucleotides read TGTGCCTGGAGGTACCAAGAGACCCAGTACTTC. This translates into CAWRYQETQYF.

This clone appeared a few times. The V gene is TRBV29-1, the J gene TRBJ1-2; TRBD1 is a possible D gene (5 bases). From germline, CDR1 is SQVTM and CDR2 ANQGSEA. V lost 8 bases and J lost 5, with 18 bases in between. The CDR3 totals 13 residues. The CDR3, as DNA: TGCAGCTGCGGGGGAGGGGAAGTTTATGGCTACACCTTC. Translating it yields CSCGGGEVYGYTF.

CDR3 residues: CASSFGYSGTEAFF. The CDR3 DNA reads TGTGCCAGCAGTTTTGGTTACAGCGGGACTGAAGCTTTCTTT. The rearrangement uses TRBV28 and TRBJ1-1; D not certain. Germline CDR1 MDHEN, CDR2 SYDVKM. The CDR3 is 14 residues long. V was shortened by 3 bases and J by 5 bases, with 13 bases between the two germline ends.

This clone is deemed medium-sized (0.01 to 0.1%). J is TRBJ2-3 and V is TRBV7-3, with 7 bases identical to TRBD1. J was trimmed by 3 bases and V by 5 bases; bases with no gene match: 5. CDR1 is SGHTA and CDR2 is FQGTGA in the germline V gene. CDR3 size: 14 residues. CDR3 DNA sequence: TGTGCCAGCAGCCCACAGGACAGGACAGATACGCAGTATTTT. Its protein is CASSPQDRTDTQYF.

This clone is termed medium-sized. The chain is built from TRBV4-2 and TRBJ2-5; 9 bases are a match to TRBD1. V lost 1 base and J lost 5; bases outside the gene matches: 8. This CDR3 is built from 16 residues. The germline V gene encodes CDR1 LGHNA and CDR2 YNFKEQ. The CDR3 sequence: CASSQGLQGAEETQYF. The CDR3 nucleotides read TGTGCCAGCAGCCAAGGGCTACAGGGGGCGGAGGAGACCCAGTACTTC.

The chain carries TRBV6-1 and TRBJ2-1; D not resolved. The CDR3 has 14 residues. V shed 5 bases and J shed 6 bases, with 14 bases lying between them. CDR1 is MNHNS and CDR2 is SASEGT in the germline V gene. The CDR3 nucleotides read TGTGCCAGCAGTTCCCGTGGAGAAACCAATGAGCAGTTCTTC. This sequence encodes CASSSRGETNEQFF.

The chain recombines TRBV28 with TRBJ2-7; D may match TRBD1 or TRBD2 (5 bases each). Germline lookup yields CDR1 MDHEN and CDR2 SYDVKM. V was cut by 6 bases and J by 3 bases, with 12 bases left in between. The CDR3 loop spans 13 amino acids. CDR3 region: CASSLGTGYEQYF. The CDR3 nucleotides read TGTGCCAGCAGCCTCGGGACCGGCTACGAGCAGTACTTC.

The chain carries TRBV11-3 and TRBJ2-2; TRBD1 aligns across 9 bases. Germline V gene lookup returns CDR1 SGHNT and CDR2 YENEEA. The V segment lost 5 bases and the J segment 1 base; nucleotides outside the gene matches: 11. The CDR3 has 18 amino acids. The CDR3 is CASSNFLGGQGNTGELFF. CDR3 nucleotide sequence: TGTGCCAGCAGCAACTTCCTGGGGGGACAGGGGAACACCGGGGAGCTGTTTTTT.

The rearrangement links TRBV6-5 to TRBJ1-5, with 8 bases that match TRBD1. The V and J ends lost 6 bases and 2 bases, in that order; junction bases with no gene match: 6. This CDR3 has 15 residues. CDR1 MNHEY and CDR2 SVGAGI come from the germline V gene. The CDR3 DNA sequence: TGTGCCAGCAGAGCAGGGGGCTCGGGCAATCAGCCCCAGCATTTT. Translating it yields CASRAGGSGNQPQHF.

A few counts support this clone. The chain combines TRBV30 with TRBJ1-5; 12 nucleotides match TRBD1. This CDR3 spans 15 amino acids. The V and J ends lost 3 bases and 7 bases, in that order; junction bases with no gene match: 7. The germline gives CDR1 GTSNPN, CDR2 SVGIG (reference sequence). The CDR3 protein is CAWSPGQGAQQPQHF. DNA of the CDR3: TGTGCCTGGAGCCCGGGACAGGGGGCCCAACAGCCCCAGCATTTT.

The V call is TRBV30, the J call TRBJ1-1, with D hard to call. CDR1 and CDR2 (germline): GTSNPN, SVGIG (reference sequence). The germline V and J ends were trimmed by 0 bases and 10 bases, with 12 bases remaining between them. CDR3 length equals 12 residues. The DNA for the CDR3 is TGTGCCTGGAGTGTACGAGCGACGGTAGCTTTCTTT. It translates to CAWSVRATVAFF.

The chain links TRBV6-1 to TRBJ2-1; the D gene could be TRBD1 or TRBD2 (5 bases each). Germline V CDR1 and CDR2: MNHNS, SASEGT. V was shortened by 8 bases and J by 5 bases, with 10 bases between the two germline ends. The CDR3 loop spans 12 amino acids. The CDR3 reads CASLLGDNEQFF. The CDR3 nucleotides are TGTGCCAGCCTACTAGGGGACAATGAGCAGTTCTTC.

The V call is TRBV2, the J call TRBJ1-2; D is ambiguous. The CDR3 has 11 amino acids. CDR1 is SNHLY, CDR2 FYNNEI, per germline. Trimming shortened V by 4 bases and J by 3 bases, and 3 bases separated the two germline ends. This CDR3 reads CASSGHYGYTF. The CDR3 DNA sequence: TGTGCCAGCAGTGGTCACTATGGCTACACCTTC.

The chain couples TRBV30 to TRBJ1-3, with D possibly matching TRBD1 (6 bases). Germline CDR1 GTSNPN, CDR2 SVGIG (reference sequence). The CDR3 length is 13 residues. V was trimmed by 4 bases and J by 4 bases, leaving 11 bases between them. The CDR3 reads CAWTRQGGNTIYF. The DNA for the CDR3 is TGTGCCTGGACCCGGCAGGGGGGAAACACCATATATTTT.

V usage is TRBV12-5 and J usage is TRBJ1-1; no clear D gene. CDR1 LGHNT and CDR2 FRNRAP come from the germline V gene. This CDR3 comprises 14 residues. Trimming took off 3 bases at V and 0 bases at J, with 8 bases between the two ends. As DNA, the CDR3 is TGTGCTAGTGGTTTAGGCAACATGAACACTGAAGCTTTCTTT. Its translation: CASGLGNMNTEAFF.

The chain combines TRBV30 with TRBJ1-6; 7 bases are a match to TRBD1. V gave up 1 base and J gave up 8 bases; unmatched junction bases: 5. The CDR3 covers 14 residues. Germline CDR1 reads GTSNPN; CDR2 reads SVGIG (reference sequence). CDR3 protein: CAWSADRDDSPLHF. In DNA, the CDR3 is TGTGCCTGGAGTGCCGACAGGGACGATTCACCCCTCCACTTT.

CDR3 nucleotide sequence: TGTGCCTGGAATGGGGGCGGGGGAGATACGCAGTATTTT. Amino acids: CAWNGGGGDTQYF. The V gene is TRBV30, the J gene TRBJ2-3; perhaps TRBD2 as D (7 bases). The CDR3 consists of 13 residues. Germline V gene data show CDR1 as GTSNPN and CDR2 as SVGIG (reference sequence). Trimming cost V 4 bases and J 5 bases, with 13 bases left between them.

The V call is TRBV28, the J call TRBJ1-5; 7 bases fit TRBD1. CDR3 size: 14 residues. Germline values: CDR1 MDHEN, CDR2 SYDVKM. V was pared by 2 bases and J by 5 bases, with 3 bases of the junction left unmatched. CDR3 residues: CASSLRDSYQPQHF. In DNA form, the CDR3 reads TGTGCCAGCAGTTTAAGGGACAGTTATCAGCCCCAGCATTTT.

CDR3 in amino acids: CAISEDSRNEKLFF. The CDR3 region has the DNA TGTGCCATCAGTGAGGACAGCCGTAATGAAAAACTGTTTTTT. The V call is TRBV10-3, the J call TRBJ1-4, with D perhaps matching TRBD1 (5 bases). V shed 2 bases and J shed 4 bases, with 8 bases lying between them. This CDR3 region has 14 residues. Germline V gene data show CDR1 as ENHRY and CDR2 as SYGVKD.

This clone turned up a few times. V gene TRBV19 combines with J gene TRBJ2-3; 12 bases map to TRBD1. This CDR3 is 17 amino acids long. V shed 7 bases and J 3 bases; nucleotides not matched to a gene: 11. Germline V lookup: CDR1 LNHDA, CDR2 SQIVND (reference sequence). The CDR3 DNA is TGTGCCAGTACCCTGGGACAGGGGGCGCTCTCGACAGATACGCAGTATTTT. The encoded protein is CASTLGQGALSTDTQYF.

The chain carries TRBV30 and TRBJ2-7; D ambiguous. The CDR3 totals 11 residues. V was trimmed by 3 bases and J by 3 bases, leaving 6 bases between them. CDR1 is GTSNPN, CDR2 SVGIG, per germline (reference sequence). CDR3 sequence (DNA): TGTGCCTGGAGACAGCACTACGAGCAGTACTTC. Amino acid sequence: CAWRQHYEQYF.

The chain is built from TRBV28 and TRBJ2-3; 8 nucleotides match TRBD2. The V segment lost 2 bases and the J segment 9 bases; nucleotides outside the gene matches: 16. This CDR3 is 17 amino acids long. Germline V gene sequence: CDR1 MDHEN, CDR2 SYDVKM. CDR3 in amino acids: CASSLPISLGSGRTQYF. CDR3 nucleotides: TGTGCCAGCAGTTTACCGATCTCCCTAGGGAGCGGGAGAACGCAGTATTTT. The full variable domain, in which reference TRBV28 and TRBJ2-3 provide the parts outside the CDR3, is DVKVTQSSRYLVKRTGEKVFLECVQDMDHENMFWYRQDPGLGLRLIYFSYDVKMKEKGDIPEGYSVSREKKERFSLILESASTNQTSMYLCASSLPISLGSGRTQYFGPGTRLTVL.

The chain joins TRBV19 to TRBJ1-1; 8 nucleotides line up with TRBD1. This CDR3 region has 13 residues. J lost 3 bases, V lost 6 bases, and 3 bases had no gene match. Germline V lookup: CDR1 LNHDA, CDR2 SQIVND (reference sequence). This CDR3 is CASRGQGYTEAFF. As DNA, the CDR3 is TGTGCCAGTAGAGGACAGGGCTACACTGAAGCTTTCTTT.

CDR3 DNA: TGCGCCAGCAGCCCCAAGGAGGGTAATGAAAAACTGTTTTTT. Translated, it gives CASSPKEGNEKLFF. The chain couples TRBV5-1 to TRBJ1-4, with D unresolved. This CDR3 is built from 14 residues. Trimming shortened V by 4 bases and J by 4 bases, and 11 bases separated the two germline ends. Germline CDR1 reads SGHRS; CDR2 reads YFSETQ.